The 2 T cell receptor beta chains in this list originate from one sample, sequenced in a study of T cells in Graves' hyperthyroidism and ophthalmopathy. Amplification yielded TCR beta CDR3 regions, with RNA transcripts as the source. With the HTBI primer set, the TCR CDR3 went through a first round of RT-PCR. Using its own MiXCR run on the multiplex PCR reads, TCRdb lists one record per CDR3 protein. This sample has some 800,000 distinct CDR3 sequences; 38% occur once, and the top ten carry 8% to 9%. Material for sequencing was blood. These receptors were collected from a man aged 18 to 29 with Graves' hyperthyroidism.

Of note for this clonotype: A read error is possible here, since a much larger clone lies one base away. CDR3 region: CTISKDRDYGYTF. In DNA, the CDR3 is TGTACCATCAGCAAAGACAGGGACTATGGCTACACCTTC. This chain links TRBV10-3 with TRBJ1-2; 7 bases line up with TRBD1. The CDR3 has 13 residues. Per the germline V gene, CDR1 is ENHRY and CDR2 is SYGVKD.

The sample holds one count of this clonotype. This chain connects TRBV2 to TRBJ1-5; D perhaps matches TRBD1 (5 bases). This CDR3 is 19 amino acids long. CDR1 and CDR2 (germline): SNHLY, FYNNEI. The V end lost 1 base, the J end lost 0 bases, and 19 bases lay between the germline ends. Here the CDR3 reads CASSEGSGVNGASNQPQHF. CDR3 DNA sequence: TGTGCCAGCAGTGAAGGATCGGGGGTTAACGGTGCTAGCAATCAGCCCCAGCATTTT. The entire variable domain, with the rest obtained from reference TRBV2 and TRBJ1-5, is as follows: EPEVTQTPSHQVTQMGQEVILRCVPISNHLYFYWYRQILGQKVEFLVSFYNNEISEKSEIFDDQFSVERPDGSNFTLKIRSTKLEDSAMYFCASSEGSGVNGASNQPQHFGDGTRLSIL.